This is a list of T cell receptor beta chains from one sample in a study of cytomegalovirus exposure and HLA in healthy donors. Repertoires were generated with immunoSEQ multiplex PCR, while TCRdb's copy carries only in-frame clones and drops some. The sample lists 100,000 to 150,000 clones, about 78% occurring once. The source material was PBMCs. Receptor source: a female donor in good health and CMV-seronegative. Each CDR3 is given with its conserved first and last residue. D genes are given only for firm matches. Size tells how often a clone was seen (once, few, many) or the class of an expanded clone, and some rows leave it out.

>NA|TRBV7-8|TRBJ2-1|16|TRBD2
CASSLRTSGRGNEQFF
TGTGCCAGCAGCTTAAGAACTAGCGGGAGGGGGAATGAGCAGTTCTTC
>NA|TRBV5-6|TRBJ1-1|13|NA
CASSLVQGSEAFF
TGTGCCAGCAGCTTGGTGCAGGGCTCTGAAGCTTTCTTT
>NA|TRBV7-9|TRBJ2-2|15|NA
CASSPRLGQEGELFF
TGTGCCAGCAGCCCTAGACTAGGACAGGAAGGGGAGCTGTTTTTT
>NA|TRBV5-1|TRBJ2-1|15|NA
CASSLVVSSYNEQFF
TGCGCCAGCAGCTTGGTAGTTAGCTCCTACAATGAGCAGTTCTTC
>NA|TRBV7-2|TRBJ1-2|13|NA
CASSSGPGDGYTF
TGTGCCAGCAGCTCTGGCCCGGGGGATGGCTACACCTTC
>NA|TRBV28|TRBJ1-6|16|TRBD1
CASSLGGQGRRSPLHF
TGTGCCAGCAGTTTAGGCGGACAGGGACGGCGGTCACCCCTCCACTTT
>NA|TRBV18|TRBJ2-7|14|TRBD1
CASSQRQGDYEQYF
TGTGCCAGCTCACAGCGACAGGGGGACTACGAGCAGTACTTC
>NA|TRBV7-2|TRBJ1-1|15|TRBD1
CASSLLGQGASEAFF
TGTGCCAGCAGCTTATTGGGACAGGGGGCCTCTGAAGCTTTCTTT
>NA|TRBV2|TRBJ2-5|14|TRBD1
CASSLTPRGETQYF
TGTGCCAGCAGTTTAACGCCCAGGGGGGAGACCCAGTACTTC
>NA|TRBV9|TRBJ2-3|14|NA
CASSVNTGTDTQYF
TGTGCCAGCAGCGTTAATACAGGCACAGATACGCAGTATTTT
>few|TRBV4-3|TRBJ2-7|16|TRBD2
CASSQDAGEGRYEQYF
TGCGCCAGCAGCCAAGATGCGGGGGAGGGTCGCTACGAGCAGTACTTC
>medium-sized|TRBV7-7|TRBJ2-7|14|TRBD1
CASSPGTGGYEQYF
TGTGCCAGCAGCCCCGGGACAGGGGGTTACGAGCAGTACTTC
>NA|TRBV5-1|TRBJ2-2|18|TRBD2
CASSSGGFSGRGTGELFF
TGCGCCAGCAGCTCCGGGGGCTTTAGCGGGAGAGGAACCGGGGAGCTGTTTTTT
>NA|TRBV7-9|TRBJ1-6|13|NA
CASNRVANSPLHF
TGTGCCAGCAACCGTGTAGCTAATTCACCCCTCCACTTT
>NA|TRBV4-3|TRBJ2-7|16|TRBD2
CASSQDRGGSSYEQYF
TGCGCCAGCAGCCAAGATCGAGGCGGGAGCTCCTACGAGCAGTACTTC
>NA|TRBV30|TRBJ2-1|14|TRBD1
CAWSAQGAYNEQFF
TGTGCCTGGAGTGCCCAGGGGGCCTACAATGAGCAGTTCTTC
>once|TRBV7-2|TRBJ2-1|16|TRBD2
CASSLAGGLAGPEQFF
TGTGCCAGCAGCTTAGCTGGGGGTCTAGCGGGACCTGAGCAGTTCTTC
>NA|TRBV5-5|TRBJ2-7|15|TRBD2
CASSLSSGMRDEQYF
TGTGCCAGCAGCTTGTCCAGCGGGATGAGGGACGAGCAGTACTTC
>NA|TRBV4-1|TRBJ2-7|15|NA
CASSQRLQGVYEQYF
TGCGCCAGCAGCCAGAGGTTACAGGGAGTCTACGAGCAGTACTTC
>few|TRBV5-4|TRBJ2-5|14|TRBD2
CASSFGGGEETQYF
TGTGCCAGCAGCTTCGGCGGGGGGGAAGAGACCCAGTACTTC